These 5 T cell receptor beta chains were sequenced from one sample in a study of T cell changes during pregnancy in multiple sclerosis. Profiled with immunoSEQ multiplex PCR; TCRdb holds only in-frame clones, not every one. In the table there are about 87,000 clones, 93% of which are singletons. Material: peripheral blood, obtained in the third trimester of pregnancy. Receptors originate from a female donor in good health, enrolled as a control in a pregnancy study.

The rearrangement joins TRBV27 to TRBJ1-2; D perhaps matches TRBD1 (5 bases). CDR1 is MNHEY, CDR2 SMNVEV, per germline (reference sequence). The CDR3 contains 16 residues. Trimming cost V 8 bases and J 2 bases, with 21 bases left between them. This chain's CDR3 is CASSPVRGGRNYGYTF. CDR3 nucleotide sequence: TGTGCCAGCTCTCCAGTCCGGGGGGGGAGGAACTATGGCTACACCTTC.

This clone was seen just once. The chain is built from TRBV6-5 and TRBJ2-5, with D perhaps matching TRBD1 (6 bases). The CDR3 loop spans 14 amino acids. The germline CDR1 and CDR2 sequences are MNHEY and SVGAGI. V lost 8 bases and J lost 4, with 17 bases in between. For the CDR3, the DNA is TGTGCCAGCGGTCTGGGACAAGCGAGAGAGACCCAGTACTTC. Translation: CASGLGQARETQYF.

The rearrangement joins TRBV18 to TRBJ2-5; 8 bases are a match to TRBD2. Germline loops: CDR1 KGHSH, CDR2 LQKENI. The CDR3 totals 16 residues. V lost 0 bases and J lost 7; bases outside the gene matches: 10. CDR3 coding DNA: TGTGCCAGCTCACCACCCTTAGCGGGACCAGAGGGGACCCAGTACTTC. As protein: CASSPPLAGPEGTQYF.

CDR3 nucleotides: TGTGCCAGCAGCCTCAACAGGGGGGGTTCGGCTGAAAAACTGTTTTTT. It is translated as CASSLNRGGSAEKLFF. The chain is built from TRBV5-6 and TRBJ1-4; TRBD1 matches 8 bases. The V segment lost 4 bases and the J segment 7 bases; nucleotides outside the gene matches: 12. The length of the CDR3 is 16 residues. The germline CDR1 and CDR2 sequences are SGHDT and YYEEEE.

V usage is TRBV5-1 and J usage is TRBJ2-1; TRBD2 agrees at 11 bases. Germline V lookup: CDR1 SGHRS, CDR2 YFSETQ. CDR3 size: 15 residues. V gave up 2 bases and J gave up 9 bases; unmatched junction bases: 7. Here the CDR3 reads CASSFTSGSFSEQFF. As DNA, the CDR3 is TGCGCCAGCAGCTTTACTAGCGGGAGCTTTAGTGAGCAGTTCTTC.